These T cell receptor beta chains were read from a single sample in a study of cytomegalovirus exposure and HLA in healthy donors. The protocol was immunoSEQ multiplex PCR, while the TCRdb copy is restricted to in-frame clones and leaves out a portion. The table has under 200,000 clones, under 80% seen once. Sequenced input: PBMCs. All receptors come from a female donor in good health and CMV-seronegative. The CDR3 runs from the conserved cysteine through the conserved F or W. A D gene is named only where the DNA matches it firmly. Size is omitted from some rows. Given values are once, few, many or a class for expanded clones.

v_gene: TRBV5-4; d_gene: TRBD2; abundance: .; j_gene: TRBJ2-7; CDR3aa: CASSARLAGAPEQYF; CDR3nt: TGTGCCAGCAGCGCCCGACTAGCGGGAGCCCCCGAGCAGTACTTC
v_gene: TRBV13; d_gene: .; abundance: .; j_gene: TRBJ1-2; CDR3aa: CASSLGGHHYGYTF; CDR3nt: TGTGCCAGCAGCTTAGGGGGACATCACTATGGCTACACCTTC
v_gene: TRBV30; d_gene: TRBD2; abundance: .; j_gene: TRBJ2-7; CDR3aa: CAWSREGGGSYEQYF; CDR3nt: TGTGCCTGGAGCCGGGAAGGCGGGGGGAGCTACGAGCAGTACTTC
v_gene: TRBV9; d_gene: .; abundance: few; j_gene: TRBJ1-5; CDR3aa: CASSQNSNQPQHF; CDR3nt: TGTGCCAGCAGTCAAAATAGCAATCAGCCCCAGCATTTT
v_gene: TRBV5-1; d_gene: TRBD1; abundance: .; j_gene: TRBJ1-6; CDR3aa: CASSLDGAGQYNSPLHF; CDR3nt: TGCGCCAGCAGCTTGGACGGGGCGGGACAGTATAATTCACCCCTCCACTTT
v_gene: TRBV4-1; d_gene: .; abundance: .; j_gene: TRBJ2-7; CDR3aa: CASSQDPAGGYEQYF; CDR3nt: TGCGCCAGCAGCCAAGATCCCGCAGGGGGGTACGAGCAGTACTTC
v_gene: TRBV5-1; d_gene: .; abundance: few; j_gene: TRBJ1-6; CDR3aa: CASSLGGVNSLKRSSPLHF; CDR3nt: TGCGCCAGCAGCTTGGGGGGGGTGAATAGCTTGAAGAGGAGTTCACCCCTCCACTTT
v_gene: TRBV10-1; d_gene: TRBD1; abundance: .; j_gene: TRBJ2-7; CDR3aa: CASSEAGGIELYF; CDR3nt: TGCGCCAGCAGTGAGGCAGGGGGCATCGAGCTGTACTTC
v_gene: TRBV4-3; d_gene: TRBD2; abundance: .; j_gene: TRBJ2-3; CDR3aa: CASSPLAGGPHTQYF; CDR3nt: TGCGCCAGCAGCCCACTAGCGGGGGGGCCACATACGCAGTATTTT
v_gene: TRBV19; d_gene: .; abundance: .; j_gene: TRBJ1-2; CDR3aa: CASSIGGSLNYGYTF; CDR3nt: TGTGCCAGTAGTATAGGAGGAAGTCTTAACTATGGCTACACCTTC
v_gene: TRBV30; d_gene: TRBD2; abundance: once; j_gene: TRBJ2-5; CDR3aa: CACPRASGSQETQYF; CDR3nt: TGTGCCTGCCCCAGGGCTAGCGGGAGTCAAGAGACCCAGTACTTC
v_gene: TRBV7-9; d_gene: .; abundance: .; j_gene: TRBJ2-1; CDR3aa: CASSLGGGSKNNEQFF; CDR3nt: TGTGCCAGCAGCTTAGGGGGCGGTTCTAAGAACAATGAGCAGTTCTTC
v_gene: TRBV19; d_gene: TRBD1; abundance: once; j_gene: TRBJ1-2; CDR3aa: CASSPQTGLYGYTF; CDR3nt: TGTGCCAGTAGCCCACAGACAGGGCTCTATGGCTACACCTTC
v_gene: TRBV7-9; d_gene: .; abundance: .; j_gene: TRBJ1-1; CDR3aa: CASSWSYEAFF; CDR3nt: TGTGCCAGCAGCTGGAGTTATGAAGCTTTCTTT
v_gene: TRBV28; d_gene: TRBD2; abundance: .; j_gene: TRBJ2-3; CDR3aa: CASPAGVDCTDTQYF; CDR3nt: TGTGCCAGCCCGGCGGGAGTGGATTGCACAGATACGCAGTATTTT
v_gene: TRBV7-6; d_gene: .; abundance: .; j_gene: TRBJ1-4; CDR3aa: CASSLGRGDEKLFF; CDR3nt: TGTGCCAGCAGCTTAGGCAGGGGTGATGAAAAACTGTTTTTT
v_gene: TRBV28; d_gene: TRBD1; abundance: few; j_gene: TRBJ2-1; CDR3aa: CASWGQSYNEQFF; CDR3nt: TGTGCCAGCTGGGGACAGTCCTACAATGAGCAGTTCTTC